This T cell receptor (beta chain) appears in the sequencing data of a study of early T cells in non-severe SARS-CoV-2 infection. Study overall: The chains were unpaired, and the sequenced material was bulk RNA from unsorted whole blood. Broader study findings: Reliance on VDJdb matching favored anti-spike CD8 responses; private and CD4 specificities were missed.

The CDR3 is 12 residues long. With 5 bases removed from V and 5 bases from J, the gap between germline ends came to 10 bases. Looked up from germline, CDR1 is SGHTS and CDR2 is YDEGEE. As part of library construction, unique molecular identifiers were attached to individual cDNA molecules. TCRdb recomputed calls from the 5' RACE reads with MiXCR, one row per CDR3 protein. Found here are approximately 38,000 distinct CDR3 sequences, roughly 5% of them singletons; the top ten hold around 5%. As concerns this clonotype: Antigen unknown.

The specimen sequenced was whole blood. The chain joins TRBV5-8 to TRBJ2-5; D is unresolved. This sequence was found in an adult who was a healthcare worker with PCR-confirmed SARS-CoV-2 infection or an uninfected control (not recorded which). The CDR3 nucleotides read TGTGCCAGCAGACGCCTGTTGGAGACCCAGTACTTC. Its translation is CASRRLLETQYF. The full variable domain, with the rest looked up from reference TRBV5-8 and TRBJ2-5, is EAGVTQSPTHLIKTRGQQATLRCSPISGHTSVYWYQQALGLGLQFLLWYDEGEERNRGNFPPRFSGRQFPNYSSELNVNALELEDSALYLCASRRLLETQYFGPGTRLLVL.